This T cell receptor beta chain comes out of a study of CD4+ T cells in melanoma. Whole-study results and caveats: CD8+ T cell, macrophage and B cell function reportedly correlated with neoantigen-specific CD4+ T cells. In melanoma, neoantigen-specific CD4+ T cells reportedly differed in differentiation state.

As for this clone: Its antigen is currently unknown.

Germline lookup yields CDR1 SGHTA and CDR2 FQGNSA. V lost 5 bases, J lost 3 bases, and 11 bases lay in between. This CDR3 is 13 amino acids long. The method was immunoSEQ multiplex PCR; TCRdb's version includes in-frame clones alone and lacks a portion of them. The top ten clones hold about 29% of a sample with some 4,300 clones, 62% of them seen once. The rearrangement uses TRBV7-2 and TRBJ2-7; no firm D call. The sequence was collected from a human donor with melanoma. The sequenced sample consisted of cells from a culture (not recorded whether cultured in vitro). The CDR3 DNA sequence: TGTGCCAGCAGCCCCGGTTCGGACTACGAGCAGTACTTC. Residues: CASSPGSDYEQYF.